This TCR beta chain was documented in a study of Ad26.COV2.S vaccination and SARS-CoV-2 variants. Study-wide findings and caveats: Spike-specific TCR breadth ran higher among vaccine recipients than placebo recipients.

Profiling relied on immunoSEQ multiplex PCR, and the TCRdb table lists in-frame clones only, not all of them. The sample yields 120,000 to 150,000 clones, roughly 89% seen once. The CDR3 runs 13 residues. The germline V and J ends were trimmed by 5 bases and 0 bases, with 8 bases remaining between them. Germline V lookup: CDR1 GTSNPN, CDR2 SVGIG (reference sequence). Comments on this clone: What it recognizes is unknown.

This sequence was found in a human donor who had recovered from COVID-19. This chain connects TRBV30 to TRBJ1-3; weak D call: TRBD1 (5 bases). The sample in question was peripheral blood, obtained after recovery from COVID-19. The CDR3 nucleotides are TGTGCCTGGGCCGGGGGCTCTGGAAACACCATATATTTT. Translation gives CAWAGGSGNTIYF. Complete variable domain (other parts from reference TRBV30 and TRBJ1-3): SQTIHQWPATLVQPVGSPLSLECTVEGTSNPNLYWYRQAAGRGLQLLFYSVGIGQISSEVPQNLSASRPQDRQFILSSKKLLLSDSGFYLCAWAGGSGNTIYFGEGSWLTVV.